One and the same sample provided the 30 T cell receptor beta chains below, sequenced in a study of cytomegalovirus exposure and HLA in healthy donors. Primers included in the PCR were 60 Vbeta and 13 Jbeta primers. The assay was immunoSEQ multiplex PCR, and TCRdb's table has in-frame clones only and misses some. In the table there are under 200,000 clones, roughly 70% of which are singletons. The specimen sequenced was PBMCs. These receptors all come from a woman aged 25 to 45 in good health and CMV-seronegative.

This rearrangement joins TRBV29-1 to TRBJ2-4; weak D call: TRBD1 (6 bases). The germline V and J ends were trimmed by 4 bases and 6 bases, with 16 bases remaining between them. This CDR3 is 14 amino acids long. Germline V CDR1 and CDR2: SQVTM, ANQGSEA. CDR3 bases: TGCAGCGTTGTAATTTCAGGGGTCGTAAACATTCAGTACTTC. Translation: CSVVISGVVNIQYF.

This clone was counted only a few times. The chain uses TRBV10-1 and TRBJ2-1; 11 positions agree with TRBD2. Germline CDR1 reads WNHNN; CDR2 reads SYGVQD (reference sequence). V shed 2 bases and J 7 bases; nucleotides not matched to a gene: 10. The length of the CDR3 is 17 residues. The CDR3 bases are TGCGCCAGCAGTGAGCCCAAGATACTAGCGGGAGCGAATGAGCAGTTCTTC. Translation: CASSEPKILAGANEQFF.

The chain joins TRBV5-1 to TRBJ2-2, with D perhaps matching TRBD1 (5 bases). V lost 0 bases, J lost 1 base, and 7 bases lay in between. The CDR3 extends over 15 amino acids. From germline, CDR1 is SGHRS and CDR2 YFSETQ. The CDR3 here is CASSLVQGNTGELFF. As DNA, the CDR3 is TGCGCCAGCAGCTTGGTCCAGGGGAACACCGGGGAGCTGTTTTTT.

V gene TRBV4-2 combines with J gene TRBJ2-7; D is possibly TRBD1 (6 bases). V was pared by 1 base and J by 2 bases, with 15 bases between. Germline V gene data show CDR1 as LGHNA and CDR2 as YNFKEQ. This CDR3 region has 16 residues. The CDR3 loop is CASSQATDSPTYEQYF. The CDR3 bases are TGTGCCAGCAGCCAAGCGACGGACAGTCCAACCTACGAGCAGTACTTC.

This clone was seen a handful of times. The J gene is TRBJ2-3, the V gene TRBV30; no clear D gene. Germline CDR1 and CDR2: GTSNPN and SVGIG (reference sequence). With 4 bases removed from V and 1 base from J, the gap between germline ends came to 12 bases. CDR3 length: 14 amino acids. The DNA for the CDR3 is TGTGCCTGGACAATCTCCCGGGGCACAGATACGCAGTATTTT. It yields the protein CAWTISRGTDTQYF.

This clone was observed a handful of times. The chain links TRBV27 to TRBJ2-5, with 7 bases lining up with TRBD1. The CDR3 extends over 15 amino acids. From germline, CDR1 is MNHEY and CDR2 SMNVEV (reference sequence). J lost 1 base, V lost 3 bases, and 5 bases had no gene match. In nucleotides, the CDR3 is TGTGCCAGCAGTTTGGACAGGAGATTCCAAGAGACCCAGTACTTC. Its translation: CASSLDRRFQETQYF.

The gene calls are TRBV4-3 and TRBJ2-7; 9 bases agree with TRBD2. Germline loops: CDR1 LGHNA, CDR2 YSLEER. The CDR3 is 18 residues long. Germline trimming cut 0 bases from V and 0 bases from J; bases unmatched to any gene: 9. The chain's CDR3 is CASSQDLGASGASYEQYF. CDR3 DNA sequence: TGCGCCAGCAGCCAAGATCTTGGGGCTAGCGGGGCCTCCTACGAGCAGTACTTC.

The gene calls are TRBV30 and TRBJ2-1; TRBD2 agrees at 9 bases. The CDR3 is made up of 14 amino acids. Losses at the gene ends were 6 bases for V and 10 bases for J; bases not matched to a gene: 13. Per the germline V gene, CDR1 is GTSNPN and CDR2 is SVGIG (reference sequence). CDR3 amino acids: CACSAGGNTLEQFF. As DNA, the CDR3 is TGTGCCTGTTCGGCGGGAGGGAATACTTTAGAGCAGTTCTTC.

The chain combines TRBV7-9 with TRBJ1-6; perhaps TRBD1 as D (6 bases). Germline CDR1 SEHNR, CDR2 FQNEAQ (reference sequence). V was clipped by 4 bases and J by 8 bases, with 9 bases between them. The CDR3 is 13 amino acids. The CDR3 nucleotides are TGTGCCAGCAGCTGGAAGGGGGATTCACCCCTCCACTTT. Protein product: CASSWKGDSPLHF.

Only a few counts were recorded for this clone. The chain carries TRBV7-8 and TRBJ2-7; possible D gene TRBD1, 5 bases. The CDR3 contains 15 residues. V lost 1 base and J 5 bases, leaving 15 bases between the germline ends. Germline loops: CDR1 SGHVS, CDR2 FQNEAQ. Here the CDR3 reads CASSLVLVKGNEQYF. The DNA of the CDR3 is TGTGCCAGCAGCTTAGTACTGGTCAAGGGGAACGAGCAGTACTTC.

The chain combines TRBV4-2 with TRBJ2-5, with 15 positions matching TRBD2. The length of the CDR3 is 18 residues. With 5 bases clipped from V and 5 bases from J, the junction kept 12 bases outside the gene matches. Germline CDR1 LGHNA, CDR2 YNFKEQ. The DNA for the CDR3 is TGTGCCAGCAGCTATGCCGGGACTAGCGGGGGGCGGTGGGAGACCCAGTACTTC. Its protein is CASSYAGTSGGRWETQYF.

V gene TRBV30 combines with J gene TRBJ1-6, with D unclear. Germline CDR1 GTSNPN, CDR2 SVGIG (reference sequence). Trimming stripped 5 bases from V and 14 bases from J, with 10 bases between. This CDR3 contains 10 residues. The CDR3 nucleotides are TGTGCCTGGGGGCGAGTCTCCCTCCACTTT. Protein sequence: CAWGRVSLHF.

Note on this clone: One junction end does not reproduce the germline sequence, and a read error may be involved. The genes are TRBV7-9 and TRBJ2-2; 7 positions agree with TRBD2. The CDR3 consists of 18 residues. The germline V gene has CDR1 SEHNR and CDR2 FQNEAQ (reference sequence). In DNA, the CDR3 is TGTTCCAGCAGCTTAGCGTATCTAGCGGATAAGAACACCGGGGAGCTGTTTTTT. Its protein product is CSSSLAYLADKNTGELFF. The full variable domain, its missing parts supplied by reference TRBV7-9 and TRBJ2-2, is DTGVSQNPRHKITKRGQNVTFRCDPISEHNRLYWYRQTLGQGPEFLTYFQNEAQLEKSRLLSDRFSAERPKGSFSTLEIQRTEQGDSAMYLCSSSLAYLADKNTGELFFGEGSRLTVL.

The rearrangement links TRBV5-1 to TRBJ2-4, with D unclear. The CDR3 covers 15 residues. Germline CDR1 and CDR2: SGHRS and YFSETQ. V was shortened by 0 bases and J by 1 base, with 8 bases between the two germline ends. The CDR3 coding sequence is TGCGCCAGCAGCTTGGTCCGGCGGGCCAAAAACATTCAGTACTTC. This translates into CASSLVRRAKNIQYF.

This clone was observed once. This sequence joins TRBV6-6 and TRBJ1-2; the match to TRBD1 covers 10 bases. The J segment lost 7 bases and the V segment lost 4 bases, leaving 9 bases of the junction unmatched. CDR1 and CDR2 from the germline V gene are MNHNY and SVGAGI (reference sequence). The CDR3 consists of 15 residues. The CDR3 protein is CASSSSDRGQRGYTF. DNA for the CDR3: TGTGCCAGCAGTTCTTCAGACAGGGGGCAACGTGGCTACACCTTC.

The rearrangement uses TRBV27 and TRBJ1-6; the D is unclear. Trimming shortened V by 5 bases and J by 7 bases, and 15 bases separated the two germline ends. This CDR3 has 15 residues. The germline V gene encodes CDR1 MNHEY and CDR2 SMNVEV (reference sequence). The CDR3 nucleotides read TGTGCCAGCAGTCCGCGCCTGGAGAGGAATTCACCCCTCCACTTT. Translating it yields CASSPRLERNSPLHF.

This clone has just a few counts. The chain joins TRBV4-2 to TRBJ1-5; 7 positions match TRBD1. The germline V gene has CDR1 LGHNA and CDR2 YNFKEQ. This CDR3 spans 16 amino acids. V was clipped by 2 bases and J by 8 bases; unmatched bases: 12. The CDR3 loop reads CASSQSRTGGIEPQHF. Written as DNA, the CDR3 is TGTGCCAGCAGCCAATCCCGGACAGGAGGAATAGAGCCCCAGCATTTT.

The chain is built from TRBV4-3 and TRBJ1-2; 9 positions match TRBD1. V dropped 2 bases and J dropped 5; count of bases not matched to a gene: 9. Germline CDR1 and CDR2: LGHNA and YSLEER. The CDR3 sequence is 16 residues long. The CDR3 protein is CASSQSGTGLTYGYTF. DNA for the CDR3: TGCGCCAGCAGCCAATCAGGGACAGGGCTAACATATGGCTACACCTTC.

The rearrangement joins TRBV7-9 to TRBJ2-5; maybe TRBD2 (6 bases). The CDR3 length is 12 residues. The germline gives CDR1 SEHNR, CDR2 FQNEAQ (reference sequence). V was shortened by 11 bases and J by 2 bases, with 12 bases between the two germline ends. CDR3 loop: CAAGLNQETQYF. The CDR3 DNA is TGTGCCGCGGGGTTGAATCAAGAGACCCAGTACTTC. Drawing the rest from reference TRBV7-9 and TRBJ2-5, the complete variable domain is DTGVSQNPRHKITKRGQNVTFRCDPISEHNRLYWYRQTLGQGPEFLTYFQNEAQLEKSRLLSDRFSAERPKGSFSTLEIQRTEQGDSAMYLCAAGLNQETQYFGPGTRLLVL.

Only a few counts were recorded for this clone. This chain uses TRBV5-1 with TRBJ2-6; D is unclear. The germline V gene encodes CDR1 SGHRS and CDR2 YFSETQ. V dropped 2 bases and J dropped 1 base, with 7 bases sitting between them. This CDR3 comprises 15 residues. The CDR3 coding sequence is TGCGCCAGCAGCTTTAATCCTTCTGGGGCCAACGTCCTGACTTTC. Translation gives CASSFNPSGANVLTF.

The count of this clone is one. The chain uses TRBV7-3 and TRBJ2-3; D may be TRBD2 (7 bases). V gave up 8 bases and J gave up 5 bases, with 17 bases separating them. The CDR3 sequence is 14 residues long. Germline CDR1 is SGHTA and CDR2 is FQGTGA. For the CDR3, the DNA is TGTGCCAGCCGGAGGGGGGGAGTACAAGATACGCAGTATTTT. This translates into CASRRGGVQDTQYF.

The chain employs TRBV6-7 and TRBJ2-1; D not certain. Being an ORF, TRBV6-7 has a function that is uncertain. The CDR3 has 11 amino acids. The germline V and J ends were trimmed by 7 bases and 3 bases, with 4 bases remaining between them. The CDR3 DNA follows: TGTGCCAGCACTTGCTACAATGAGCAGTTCTTC. Its protein is CASTCYNEQFF.

This chain uses TRBV19 with TRBJ1-1; tentative D call: TRBD1 (6 bases). Trimming shortened V by 9 bases and J by 1 base, and 15 bases separated the two germline ends. The CDR3 contains 14 residues. Germline V gene lookup returns CDR1 LNHDA and CDR2 SQIVND (reference sequence). The CDR3 region is CASRNPRGNTEAFF. CDR3 nucleotide sequence: TGTGCCAGCCGTAATCCCAGGGGGAACACTGAAGCTTTCTTT. Complete variable domain (other parts from reference TRBV19 and TRBJ1-1): DGGITQSPKYLFRKEGQNVTLSCEQNLNHDAMYWYRQDPGQGLRLIYYSQIVNDFQKGDIAEGYSVSREKKESFPLTVTSAQKNPTAFYLCASRNPRGNTEAFFGQGTRLTVV.

This clone was found a few times. The chain uses TRBV27 and TRBJ2-1; the D gene is possibly TRBD2 (6 bases). The length of the CDR3 is 12 residues. Germline-derived CDR1 and CDR2 are MNHEY and SMNVEV (reference sequence). Trimming cost V 5 bases and J 9 bases, with 11 bases left between them. CDR3 sequence (DNA): TGTGCCAGCAGTCTCCCCGGGGGTGAGCAGTTCTTC. Protein product: CASSLPGGEQFF.

V is TRBV2 and J is TRBJ2-5, with TRBD2 matching 8 bases. The V gene's germline CDR1 is SNHLY and CDR2 FYNNEI. Germline trimming cut 7 bases from V and 5 bases from J; bases unmatched to any gene: 9. The CDR3 has 14 residues. CDR3 nucleotide sequence: TGTGCCAGCACCCCCGGGGGGGCCTCGGAGACCCAGTACTTC. It is translated as CASTPGGASETQYF.

The chain joins TRBV20-1 to TRBJ2-5; possible D gene TRBD2, 5 bases. V was clipped by 6 bases and J by 5 bases, with 10 bases between them. Germline loops: CDR1 DFQATT, CDR2 SNEGSKA (reference sequence). This CDR3 contains 11 residues. The CDR3 is CSAKTGETQYF. CDR3 bases: TGCAGTGCGAAGACGGGGGAGACCCAGTACTTC.

The rearrangement links TRBV6-7 to TRBJ2-3; D is possibly TRBD2 (6 bases). TRBV6-7 falls under the ORF class, with uncertain function. V was clipped by 0 bases and J by 1 base, with 14 bases between them. This CDR3 spans 17 amino acids. The CDR3 DNA follows: TGTGCCAGCAGTTACTCAAACCTATGGGGGGGCACAGATACGCAGTATTTT. Residues: CASSYSNLWGGTDTQYF.

The rearrangement uses TRBV19 and TRBJ2-5; 10 positions agree with TRBD1. The CDR3 spans 17 residues. V lost 3 bases to trimming and J lost 6 bases; unmatched junction nucleotides: 13. The germline gives CDR1 LNHDA, CDR2 SQIVND (reference sequence). DNA of the CDR3: TGTGCCAGTAGTATGCCCCCCGGGACAGGGGCTTTCCAGACCCAGTACTTC. It yields the protein CASSMPPGTGAFQTQYF.

The rearrangement uses TRBV6-5 and TRBJ2-1, with 10 bases that match TRBD2. Looked up from germline, CDR1 is MNHEY and CDR2 is SVGAGI. The J segment lost 9 bases and the V segment lost 6 bases, leaving 11 bases of the junction unmatched. CDR3 size: 15 residues. CDR3: CASRRLAGTGSEQFF. CDR3 sequence (DNA): TGTGCCAGCAGACGACTAGCGGGTACGGGTAGTGAGCAGTTCTTC.

This sequence joins TRBV23-1 and TRBJ1-5, with D unresolved. TRBV23-1 is reported as an ORF; its role is uncertain. The CDR3 sequence is 11 residues long. Trimming cost V 8 bases and J 11 bases, with 13 bases left between them. CDR3 residues: CASGRGGSQHF. CDR3 nucleotide sequence: TGCGCCAGCGGCCGGGGAGGGTCCCAGCATTTT.